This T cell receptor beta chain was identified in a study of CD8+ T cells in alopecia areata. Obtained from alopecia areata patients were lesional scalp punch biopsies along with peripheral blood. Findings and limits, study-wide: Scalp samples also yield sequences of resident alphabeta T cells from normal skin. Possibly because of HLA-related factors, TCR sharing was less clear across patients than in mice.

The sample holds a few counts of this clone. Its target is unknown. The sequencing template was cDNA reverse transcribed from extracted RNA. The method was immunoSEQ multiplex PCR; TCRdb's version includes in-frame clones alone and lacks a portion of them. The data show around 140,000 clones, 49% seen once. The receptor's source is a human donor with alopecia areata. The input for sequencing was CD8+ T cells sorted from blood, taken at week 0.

The CDR3 bases are TGCAGCGTTGAAGACGGGACAGGGTTTGGCTACACCTTC. Protein product: CSVEDGTGFGYTF. This chain connects TRBV29-1 to TRBJ1-2, with TRBD1 identical over 9 bases. Germline CDR1 and CDR2: SQVTM and ANQGSEA. The V gene end was trimmed by 0 bases and the J gene end by 7 bases; junction bases not matched to a gene: 3. The CDR3 runs to 13 residues.